Below are 14 T cell receptor beta chains sequenced from a single sample in a study of cytomegalovirus exposure and HLA in healthy donors. Sequenced by immunoSEQ multiplex PCR; TCRdb stores in-frame clones only, minus some. The sample includes about 110,000 clones, approximately 96% of them seen just once. The sequencing input was PBMCs. The origin of the receptors is a woman younger than 35 in good health and CMV-seronegative.

The V gene is TRBV28, the J gene TRBJ2-7; 9 bases fit TRBD1. The CDR3 has 16 amino acids. Germline trimming cut 2 bases from V and 0 bases from J; bases unmatched to any gene: 5. Germline CDR1 and CDR2: MDHEN and SYDVKM. CDR3 DNA: TGTGCCAGCAGTTTAGGGACAGGGTGGGACTCCTACGAGCAGTACTTC. This sequence encodes CASSLGTGWDSYEQYF.

This chain links TRBV28 with TRBJ1-6; 9 nucleotides align to TRBD1. CDR1 and CDR2 from the germline V gene are MDHEN and SYDVKM. The CDR3 has 13 residues. V was pared by 8 bases and J by 7 bases, with 3 bases of the junction left unmatched. CDR3 sequence reads: CASRDRENSPLHF. DNA of the CDR3: TGTGCCAGCCGGGACAGGGAGAATTCACCCCTCCACTTT.

This chain uses TRBV19 with TRBJ2-7; tentative D call: TRBD1 (5 bases). The CDR3 spans 14 residues. Trimming removed 10 bases at V and 2 bases at J, with 18 bases between. Germline CDR1 LNHDA, CDR2 SQIVND (reference sequence). The CDR3 here is CANLPARAAYEQYF. DNA of the CDR3: TGTGCCAACCTCCCGGCCAGGGCTGCCTACGAGCAGTACTTC.

The CDR3 nucleotides are TGTGCCATCACCAGCGACAGGGTAGGGGACACTGAAGCTTTCTTT. Its protein product is CAITSDRVGDTEAFF. J is TRBJ1-1 and V is TRBV10-3; 7 bases fit TRBD1. This CDR3 is built from 15 residues. Germline values: CDR1 ENHRY, CDR2 SYGVKD. Germline trimming cut 7 bases from V and 3 bases from J; bases unmatched to any gene: 11.

V and J are TRBV5-4 and TRBJ1-2; 10 nucleotides line up with TRBD1. Trimming cost V 4 bases and J 3 bases; bases outside gene matches: 3. In germline, CDR1 is SGHNT, CDR2 YYREEE (reference sequence). There are 14 residues in the CDR3. The CDR3 region has the DNA TGTGCCAGCAGCCCGGGACAGGGGTACTATGGCTACACCTTC. Its protein is CASSPGQGYYGYTF.

The gene calls are TRBV9 and TRBJ2-2; D gene unclear. This CDR3 has 15 amino acids. V was trimmed by 1 base and J by 4 bases, leaving 11 bases between them. Germline V CDR1 and CDR2: SGDLS, YYNGEE. Written as DNA, the CDR3 is TGTGCCAGCAGCGTATCGGTTATGAGCACCGGGGAGCTGTTTTTT. Protein sequence: CASSVSVMSTGELFF.

The chain employs TRBV30 and TRBJ1-4; no firm D call. V lost 2 bases to trimming and J lost 2 bases, with 15 bases between them. CDR3 size: 16 residues. Germline lookup yields CDR1 GTSNPN and CDR2 SVGIG (reference sequence). The CDR3 sequence: CAWSSRDKVTNEKLFF. The DNA of the CDR3 is TGTGCCTGGAGTTCCCGGGATAAAGTGACTAATGAAAAACTGTTTTTT.

The chain uses TRBV4-1 and TRBJ1-1, with 9 bases matching TRBD1. The CDR3 runs to 19 residues. CDR1 and CDR2 from the germline V gene are MGHRA and YSYEKL. Losses at the gene ends were 2 bases for V and 1 base for J; bases not matched to a gene: 14. The CDR3 DNA reads as TGCGCCAGCAGCCAAACCCCAGGGACAGGGAACCTCGAGAACACTGAAGCTTTCTTT. It specifies CASSQTPGTGNLENTEAFF.

V usage is TRBV7-3 and J usage is TRBJ2-7; 11 nucleotides line up with TRBD1. The germline V gene has CDR1 SGHTA and CDR2 FQGTGA. This CDR3 is 14 amino acids long. Unmatched junction bases numbered 5, after V lost 3 bases and J lost 7 bases. CDR3 coding DNA: TGTGCCAGCAGCTTGGGACAGGGGGTCGGGGAGCAGTACTTC. Translating gives CASSLGQGVGEQYF.

V usage is TRBV5-1 and J usage is TRBJ2-7, with 8 bases identical to TRBD2. The CDR3 consists of 15 residues. Germline CDR1 and CDR2: SGHRS and YFSETQ. Losses at the gene ends were 0 bases for V and 5 bases for J; bases not matched to a gene: 7. The CDR3 region has the DNA TGCGCCAGCAGCTTGGGAGCGGGGGTAGTGAACGAGCAGTACTTC. Its translation is CASSLGAGVVNEQYF.

The rearrangement links TRBV7-3 to TRBJ2-1; D is undetermined. This CDR3 region has 15 residues. Looked up from germline, CDR1 is SGHTA and CDR2 is FQGTGA. V lost 1 base to trimming and J lost 7 bases, with 14 bases between them. CDR3 protein: CASSLRARNLNEQFF. For the CDR3, the DNA is TGTGCCAGCAGCTTAAGGGCCAGGAACCTGAATGAGCAGTTCTTC.

The V call is TRBV10-1, the J call TRBJ1-1, with 7 bases fitting TRBD1. The CDR3 totals 16 residues. Germline CDR1 is WNHNN and CDR2 is SYGVQD (reference sequence). J gave up 1 base and V 5 bases, and 10 bases lay outside the gene matches. For the CDR3, the DNA is TGCGCCAGCAGTTCGGACAGGCGAATATCGAACACTGAAGCTTTCTTT. This translates into CASSSDRRISNTEAFF.

V usage is TRBV7-2 and J usage is TRBJ2-2, with 7 bases aligning to TRBD1. Unmatched junction bases numbered 7, after V lost 2 bases and J lost 7 bases. CDR3 length: 15 residues. CDR1 is SGHTA, CDR2 FQGNSA, per germline. The CDR3 sequence is CASSLLEGAIGELFF. The CDR3 region has the DNA TGTGCCAGCAGCTTACTTGAGGGGGCTATCGGGGAGCTGTTTTTT. Complete variable domain (other parts from reference TRBV7-2 and TRBJ2-2): GAGVSQSPSNKVTEKGKDVELRCDPISGHTALYWYRQSLGQGLEFLIYFQGNSAPDKSGLPSDRFSAERTGGSVSTLTIQRTQQEDSAVYLCASSLLEGAIGELFFGEGSRLTVL.

This sequence joins TRBV27 and TRBJ1-1; TRBD1 aligns across 8 bases. The V gene end was trimmed by 10 bases and the J gene end by 10 bases; junction bases not matched to a gene: 17. The CDR3 is 14 residues long. CDR1 is MNHEY and CDR2 is SMNVEV in the germline V gene (reference sequence). CDR3 DNA sequence: TGTGCCACCTCTGAACAGGGGGGAGCCTTGGTAGCTTTCTTT. This translates into CATSEQGGALVAFF.